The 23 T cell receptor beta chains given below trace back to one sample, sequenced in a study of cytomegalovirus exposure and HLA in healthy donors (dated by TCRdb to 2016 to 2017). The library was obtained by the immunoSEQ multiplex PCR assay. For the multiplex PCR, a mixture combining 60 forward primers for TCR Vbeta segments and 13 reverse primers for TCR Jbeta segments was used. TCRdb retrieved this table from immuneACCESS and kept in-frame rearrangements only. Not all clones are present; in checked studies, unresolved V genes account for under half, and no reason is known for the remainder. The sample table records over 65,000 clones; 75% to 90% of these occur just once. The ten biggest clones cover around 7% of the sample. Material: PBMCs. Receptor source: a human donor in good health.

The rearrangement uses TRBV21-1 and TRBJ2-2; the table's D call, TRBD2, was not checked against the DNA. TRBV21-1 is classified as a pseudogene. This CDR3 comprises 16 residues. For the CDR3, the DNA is TGTGCCAGCCGCGGAGGGACTTCTCAAGGGACCGGGGAGCTGTTTTTT. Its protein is CASRGGTSQGTGELFF.

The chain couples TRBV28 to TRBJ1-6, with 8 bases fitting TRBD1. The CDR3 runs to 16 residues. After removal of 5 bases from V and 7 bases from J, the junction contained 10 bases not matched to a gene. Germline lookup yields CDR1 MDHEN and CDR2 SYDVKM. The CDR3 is CASSKARQGQNSPLHF. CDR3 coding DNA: TGTGCCAGCAGTAAGGCACGACAGGGGCAGAATTCACCCCTCCACTTT.

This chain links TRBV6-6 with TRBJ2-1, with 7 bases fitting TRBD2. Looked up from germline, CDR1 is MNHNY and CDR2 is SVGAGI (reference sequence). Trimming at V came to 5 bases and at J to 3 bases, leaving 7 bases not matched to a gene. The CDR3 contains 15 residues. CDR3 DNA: TGTGCCAGCAGTATCCGGGGGGTGCGCTACAATGAGCAGTTCTTC. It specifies CASSIRGVRYNEQFF.

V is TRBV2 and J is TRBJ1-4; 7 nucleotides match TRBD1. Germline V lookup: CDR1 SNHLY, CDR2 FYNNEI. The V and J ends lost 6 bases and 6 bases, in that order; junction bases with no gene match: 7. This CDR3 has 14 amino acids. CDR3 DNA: TGTGCCAGCAGGAAGGGACAGCAGTATGAAAAACTGTTTTTT. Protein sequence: CASRKGQQYEKLFF.

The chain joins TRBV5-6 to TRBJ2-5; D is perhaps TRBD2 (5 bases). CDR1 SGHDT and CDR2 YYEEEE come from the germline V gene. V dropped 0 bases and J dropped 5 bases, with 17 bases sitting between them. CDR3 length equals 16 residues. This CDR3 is CASSLGIGGLRETQYF. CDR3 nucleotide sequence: TGTGCCAGCAGCTTGGGGATTGGAGGATTGCGGGAGACCCAGTACTTC.

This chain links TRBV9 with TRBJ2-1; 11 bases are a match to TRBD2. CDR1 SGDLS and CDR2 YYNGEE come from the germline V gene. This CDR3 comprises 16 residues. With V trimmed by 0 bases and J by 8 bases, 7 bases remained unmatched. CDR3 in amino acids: CASSVVGSGGAHEQFF. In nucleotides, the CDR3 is TGTGCCAGCAGCGTAGTTGGTAGCGGGGGGGCCCATGAGCAGTTCTTC.

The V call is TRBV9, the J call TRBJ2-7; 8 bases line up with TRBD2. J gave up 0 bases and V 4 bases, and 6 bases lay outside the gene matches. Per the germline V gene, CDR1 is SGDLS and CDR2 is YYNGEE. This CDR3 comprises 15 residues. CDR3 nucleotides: TGTGCCAGCAGCTTACTTAGCGGGGCCTCCTACGAGCAGTACTTC. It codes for CASSLLSGASYEQYF.

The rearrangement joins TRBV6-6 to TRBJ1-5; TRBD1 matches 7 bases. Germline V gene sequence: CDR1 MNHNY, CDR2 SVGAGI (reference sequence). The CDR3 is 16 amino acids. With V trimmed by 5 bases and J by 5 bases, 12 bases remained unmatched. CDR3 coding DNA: TGTGCCAGCAGTCGCCGTGGAGGGGGCATCTATCAGCCCCAGCATTTT. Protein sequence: CASSRRGGGIYQPQHF.

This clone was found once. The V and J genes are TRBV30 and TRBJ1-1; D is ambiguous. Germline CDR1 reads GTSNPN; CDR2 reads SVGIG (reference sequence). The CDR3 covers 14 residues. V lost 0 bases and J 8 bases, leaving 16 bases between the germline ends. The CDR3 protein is CAWSVLGRGGEAFF. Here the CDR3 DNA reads TGTGCCTGGAGTGTACTTGGCCGGGGAGGCGAAGCTTTCTTT. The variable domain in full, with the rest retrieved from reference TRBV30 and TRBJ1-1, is SQTIHQWPATLVQPVGSPLSLECTVEGTSNPNLYWYRQAAGRGLQLLFYSVGIGQISSEVPQNLSASRPQDRQFILSSKKLLLSDSGFYLCAWSVLGRGGEAFFGQGTRLTVV.

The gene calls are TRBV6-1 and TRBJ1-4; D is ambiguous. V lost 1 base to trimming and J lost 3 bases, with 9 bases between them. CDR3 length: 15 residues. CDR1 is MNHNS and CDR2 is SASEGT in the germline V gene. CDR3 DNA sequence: TGTGCCAGCAGTGAAGGGAGGGTCCCTAATGAAAAACTGTTTTTT. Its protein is CASSEGRVPNEKLFF.

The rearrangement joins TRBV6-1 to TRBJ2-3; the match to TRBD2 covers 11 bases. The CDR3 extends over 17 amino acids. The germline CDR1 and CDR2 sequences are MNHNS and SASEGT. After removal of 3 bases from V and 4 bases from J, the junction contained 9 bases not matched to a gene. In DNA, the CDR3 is TGTGCCAGCAGTGATACCGCTAGCGGGGGGAGGGCAGATACGCAGTATTTT. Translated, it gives CASSDTASGGRADTQYF.

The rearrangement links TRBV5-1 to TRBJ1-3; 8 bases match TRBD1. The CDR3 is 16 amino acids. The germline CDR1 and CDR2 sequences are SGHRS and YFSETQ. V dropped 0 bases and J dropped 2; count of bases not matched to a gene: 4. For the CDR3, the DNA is TGCGCCAGCAGCTTGGGTGCAGGGGGCACTGGAAACACCATATATTTT. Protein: CASSLGAGGTGNTIYF.

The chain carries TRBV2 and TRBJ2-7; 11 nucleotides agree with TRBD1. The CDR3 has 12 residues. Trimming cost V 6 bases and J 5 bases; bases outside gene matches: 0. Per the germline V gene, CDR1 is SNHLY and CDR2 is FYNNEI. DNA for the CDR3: TGTGCCAGCAGGGGACAGGGGGACGAGCAGTACTTC. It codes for CASRGQGDEQYF.

The DNA for the CDR3 is TGTGCCTGGAGTCGGTATAGCGGGGGGGCCACAGATACGCAGTATTTT. This gives the protein CAWSRYSGGATDTQYF. This chain links TRBV30 with TRBJ2-3; 11 bases are a match to TRBD2. CDR1 and CDR2 from the germline V gene are GTSNPN and SVGIG (reference sequence). The CDR3 is made up of 16 amino acids. The V segment lost 2 bases and the J segment 2 bases; nucleotides outside the gene matches: 6.

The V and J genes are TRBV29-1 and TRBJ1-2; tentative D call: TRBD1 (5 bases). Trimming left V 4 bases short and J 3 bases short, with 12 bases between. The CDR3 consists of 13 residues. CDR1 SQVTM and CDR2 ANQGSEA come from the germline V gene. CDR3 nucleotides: TGCAGCGTTGCTACAGGAAGGGACTATGGCTACACCTTC. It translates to CSVATGRDYGYTF.

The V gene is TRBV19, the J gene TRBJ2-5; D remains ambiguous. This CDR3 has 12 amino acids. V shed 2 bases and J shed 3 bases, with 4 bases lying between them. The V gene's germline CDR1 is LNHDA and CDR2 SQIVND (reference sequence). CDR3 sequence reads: CASSISEETQYF. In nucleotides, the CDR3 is TGTGCCAGTAGTATATCTGAAGAGACCCAGTACTTC.

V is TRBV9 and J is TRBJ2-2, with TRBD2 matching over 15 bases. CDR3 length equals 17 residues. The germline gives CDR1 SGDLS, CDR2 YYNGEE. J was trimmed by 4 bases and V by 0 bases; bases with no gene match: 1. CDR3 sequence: CASSVGTSGGGTGELFF. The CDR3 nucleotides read TGTGCCAGCAGCGTAGGGACTAGCGGGGGGGGCACCGGGGAGCTGTTTTTT.

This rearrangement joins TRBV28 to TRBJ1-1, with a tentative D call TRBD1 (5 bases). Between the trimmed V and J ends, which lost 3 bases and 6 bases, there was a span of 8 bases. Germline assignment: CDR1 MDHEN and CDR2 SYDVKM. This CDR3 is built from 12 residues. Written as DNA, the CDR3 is TGTGCCAGCAGTTTGGCAGGGCCTGAAGCTTTCTTT. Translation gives CASSLAGPEAFF.

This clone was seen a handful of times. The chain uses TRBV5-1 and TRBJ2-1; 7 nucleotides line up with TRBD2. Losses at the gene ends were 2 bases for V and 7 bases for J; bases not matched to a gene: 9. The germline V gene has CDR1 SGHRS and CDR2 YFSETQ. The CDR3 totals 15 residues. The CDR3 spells CASSFEAGVYNEQFF. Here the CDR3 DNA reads TGCGCCAGCAGCTTCGAGGCGGGGGTTTATAATGAGCAGTTCTTC.

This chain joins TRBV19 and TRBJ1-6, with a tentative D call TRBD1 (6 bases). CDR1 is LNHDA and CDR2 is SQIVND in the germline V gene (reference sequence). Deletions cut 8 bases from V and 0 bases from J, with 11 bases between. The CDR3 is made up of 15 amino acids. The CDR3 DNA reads TGTGCCAGTGGGCCGGACAGCTCCTATAATTCACCCCTCCACTTT. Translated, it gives CASGPDSSYNSPLHF.

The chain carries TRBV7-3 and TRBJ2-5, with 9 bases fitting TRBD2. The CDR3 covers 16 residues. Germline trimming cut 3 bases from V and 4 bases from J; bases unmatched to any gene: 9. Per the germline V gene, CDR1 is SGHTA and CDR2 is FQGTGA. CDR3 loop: CASSLGPGTSLETQYF. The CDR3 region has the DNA TGTGCCAGCAGCTTGGGTCCCGGGACTAGCTTAGAGACCCAGTACTTC.

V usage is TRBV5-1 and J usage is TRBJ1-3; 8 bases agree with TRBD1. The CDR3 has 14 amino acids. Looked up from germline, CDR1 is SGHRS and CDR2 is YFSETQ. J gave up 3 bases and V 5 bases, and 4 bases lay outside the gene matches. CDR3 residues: CASSGRGLGNTIYF. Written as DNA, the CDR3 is TGCGCCAGCAGTGGCAGGGGGCTTGGAAACACCATATATTTT.

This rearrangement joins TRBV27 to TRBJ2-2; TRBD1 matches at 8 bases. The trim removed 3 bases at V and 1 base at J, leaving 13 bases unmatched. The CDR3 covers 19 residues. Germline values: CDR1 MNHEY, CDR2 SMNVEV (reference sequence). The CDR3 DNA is TGTGCCAGCAGTTTGATTAAACGACAGGGGCCCGAGAACACCGGGGAGCTGTTTTTT. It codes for CASSLIKRQGPENTGELFF.